This T cell receptor beta chain came from a study of blood T cell repertoires in COVID-19. Study overall: Samples of COVID-19 (acute and convalescent) were obtained from the United States, Italy and Spain.

Sequencing used immunoSEQ multiplex PCR; TCRdb keeps in-frame clones, though not all of them. Found here are about 360,000 clones, about 89% of them singletons; the top ten hold 1.5% to 2.5%. The CDR3 has 14 residues. CDR1 and CDR2 from the germline V gene are KGHSH and LQKENI. V was clipped by 6 bases and J by 1 base; unmatched bases: 6. The specimen was PBMCs or T cells enriched from blood (not recorded which). The rearrangement links TRBV18 to TRBJ2-7; 7 bases match TRBD1. This receptor was taken from a man aged 40-50 years in a cohort exposed to, infected with or recovered from COVID-19 (not recorded which). The CDR3 region has the DNA TGTGCCAGCTCCCTCGGACAGGAGTCCTACGAGCAGTACTTC. As protein: CASSLGQESYEQYF.